This T cell receptor beta chain was identified in a study of shared clonotypes between healthy human individuals. Whole-study results and caveats: Among donors, sharing of clonotypes was expected to be affected by sequencing depth.

Deep-level running was used for the assay. Approximately 27,000 T cell genomes, or approximately 290 ng DNA, went into replicate PCRs of unsorted PBMC. Measured with immunoSEQ multiplex PCR; TCRdb has only the in-frame clones, and not every one. The sample records about 560,000 clones, around 77% being singletons. Genomic DNA came from 85 million to 95 million PBMCs in unsorted samples. As for this clone: Its antigen remains unknown.

Germline CDR1 is MNHNS and CDR2 is SASEGT. The V and J ends lost 4 bases and 3 bases respectively, with 10 bases between them. The length of the CDR3 is 13 residues. The sample consisted of PBMCs. V is TRBV6-1 and J is TRBJ2-7; unclear D gene. This clonotype was obtained from a middle-aged woman in good health. Some clones in this sample may be carry-over from other donors' samples. DNA of the CDR3: TGTGCCAGCAGTGGTACGGTGAGCTACGAGCAGTACTTC. Translated: CASSGTVSYEQYF.